This T cell receptor beta chain comes out of a study of T cells in Graves' hyperthyroidism and ophthalmopathy. Looking at the study overall: The initial diagnosis was the point when peripheral blood was collected, ahead of any treatment.

J was trimmed by 6 bases and V by 6 bases; bases with no gene match: 10. This CDR3 is built from 15 residues. Germline loops: CDR1 MDHEN, CDR2 SYDVKM. RNA transcripts provided the source from which TCR beta CDR3 regions were amplified. A first-round RT-PCR of the TCR CDR3 used the HTBI primer set. Each CDR3 protein gets one entry after TCRdb re-called the multiplex PCR reads with MiXCR. The sample holds hundreds of thousands of distinct CDR3 sequences, 13% to 15% seen once. This clonotype has just a few counts. The genes are TRBV28 and TRBJ1-4; 7 bases line up with TRBD1. This TCR came from an older woman with Graves' ophthalmopathy. The material sequenced was blood. The CDR3 loop reads CASSLLGGADEKLFF. The CDR3 DNA reads TGTGCCAGCAGCCTATTAGGGGGCGCGGATGAAAAACTGTTTTTT.